This T cell receptor beta chain comes out of a study of vaccination and CD4 T cells after COVID-19. In the study overall: Median time from second vaccine dose to sampling was 72 days (14 to 241). Study findings and constraints: The median count of SARS-CoV-2-reactive clonotypes rose from 21 to 38, not significantly.

The CDR3 is 12 residues long. CDR1 is DFQATT, CDR2 SNEGSKA, per germline (reference sequence). With 3 bases removed from V and 8 bases from J, the gap between germline ends came to 10 bases. Using its own MiXCR run on the PCR reads, TCRdb lists one record per CDR3 protein. The table includes 15,000 to 20,000 distinct CDR3 sequences, about 62% detected once. This clonotype was observed a few times. The antigen remains undetermined. The origin of this receptor is a human donor who had recovered from COVID-19. The chain is built from TRBV20-1 and TRBJ1-4; D may be TRBD1 (5 bases). The sample was CD4+ T cells from blood, taken before SARS-CoV-2 vaccination. In DNA, the CDR3 is TGCAGTGCTAGTCGGGACGGGGAAAAACTGTTTTTT. This codes for CSASRDGEKLFF.